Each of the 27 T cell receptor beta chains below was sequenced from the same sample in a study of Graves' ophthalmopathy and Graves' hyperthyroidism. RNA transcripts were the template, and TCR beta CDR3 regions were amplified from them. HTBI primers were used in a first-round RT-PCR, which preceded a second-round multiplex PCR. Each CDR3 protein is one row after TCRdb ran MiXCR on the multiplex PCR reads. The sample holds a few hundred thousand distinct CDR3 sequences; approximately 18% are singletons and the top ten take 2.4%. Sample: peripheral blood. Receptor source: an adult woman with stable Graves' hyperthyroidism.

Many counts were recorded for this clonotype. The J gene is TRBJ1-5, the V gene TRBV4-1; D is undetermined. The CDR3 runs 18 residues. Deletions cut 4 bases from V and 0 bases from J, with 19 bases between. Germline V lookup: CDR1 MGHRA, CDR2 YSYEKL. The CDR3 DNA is TGCGCCAGCAGCCCTTCCCCGGGGTCGGGATATAGCAATCAGCCCCAGCATTTT. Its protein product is CASSPSPGSGYSNQPQHF.

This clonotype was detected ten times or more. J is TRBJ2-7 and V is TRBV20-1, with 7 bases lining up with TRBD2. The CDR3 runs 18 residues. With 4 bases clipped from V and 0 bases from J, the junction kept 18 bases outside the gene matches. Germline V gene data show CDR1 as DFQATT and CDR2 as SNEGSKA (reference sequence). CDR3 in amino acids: CSATPAGLPPPRSYEQYF. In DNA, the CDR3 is TGCAGTGCTACCCCAGCGGGGCTTCCACCCCCTCGCTCCTACGAGCAGTACTTC.

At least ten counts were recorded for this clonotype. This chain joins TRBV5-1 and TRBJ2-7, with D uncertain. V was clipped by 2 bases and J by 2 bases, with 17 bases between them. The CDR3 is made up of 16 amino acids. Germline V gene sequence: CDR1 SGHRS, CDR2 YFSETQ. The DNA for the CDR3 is TGCGCCAGCAGCTTTAGGACGGACGTCCTAGCCTACGAGCAGTACTTC. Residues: CASSFRTDVLAYEQYF.

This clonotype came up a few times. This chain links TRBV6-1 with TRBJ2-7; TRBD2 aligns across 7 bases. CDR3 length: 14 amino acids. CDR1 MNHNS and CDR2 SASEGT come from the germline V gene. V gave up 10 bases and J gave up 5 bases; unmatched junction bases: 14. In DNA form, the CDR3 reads TGTGCCACCCGTACCCAGCGGGGTTCTGACGAGCAGTACTTC. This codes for CATRTQRGSDEQYF.

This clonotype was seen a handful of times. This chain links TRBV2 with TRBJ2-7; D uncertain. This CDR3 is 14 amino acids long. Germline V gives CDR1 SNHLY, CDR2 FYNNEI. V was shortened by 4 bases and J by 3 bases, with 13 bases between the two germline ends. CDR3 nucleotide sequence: TGTGCCAGCAGTGCTAATAGGGAAGGCTACGAGCAGTACTTC. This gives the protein CASSANREGYEQYF.

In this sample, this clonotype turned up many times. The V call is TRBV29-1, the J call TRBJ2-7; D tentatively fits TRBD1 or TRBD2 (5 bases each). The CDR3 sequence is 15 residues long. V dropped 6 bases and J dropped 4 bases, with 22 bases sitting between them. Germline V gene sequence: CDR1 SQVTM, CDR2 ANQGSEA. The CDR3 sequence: CSVTTGPLKRYEQYF. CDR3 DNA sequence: TGCAGCGTCACCACGGGACCACTCAAAAGATACGAGCAGTACTTC.

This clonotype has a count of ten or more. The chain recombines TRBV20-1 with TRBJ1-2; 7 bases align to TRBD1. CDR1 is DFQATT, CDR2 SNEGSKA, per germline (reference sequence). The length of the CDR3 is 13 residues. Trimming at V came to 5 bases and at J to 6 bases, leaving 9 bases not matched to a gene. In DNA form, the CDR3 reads TGCAGTGCTCCCGAGACAGGGTTCAATGGCTACACCTTC. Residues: CSAPETGFNGYTF.

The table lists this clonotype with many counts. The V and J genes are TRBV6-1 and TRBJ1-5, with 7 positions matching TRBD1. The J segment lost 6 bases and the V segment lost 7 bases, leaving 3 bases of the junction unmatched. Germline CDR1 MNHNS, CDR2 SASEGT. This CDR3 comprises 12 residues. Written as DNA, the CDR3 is TGTGCCAGCAACCAGGGGGGTCAGCCCCAGCATTTT. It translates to CASNQGGQPQHF.

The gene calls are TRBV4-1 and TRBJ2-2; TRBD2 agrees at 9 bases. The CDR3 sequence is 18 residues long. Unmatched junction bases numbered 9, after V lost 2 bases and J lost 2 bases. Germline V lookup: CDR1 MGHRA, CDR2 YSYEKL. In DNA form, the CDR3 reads TGCGCCAGCAGCCAATGGGTGGCTAGCGGGACCAACACCGGGGAGCTGTTTTTT. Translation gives CASSQWVASGTNTGELFF.

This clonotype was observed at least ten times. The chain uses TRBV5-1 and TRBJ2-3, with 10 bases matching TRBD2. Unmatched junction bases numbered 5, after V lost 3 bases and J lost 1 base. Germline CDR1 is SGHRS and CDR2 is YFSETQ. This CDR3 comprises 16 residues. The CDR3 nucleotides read TGCGCCAGCAGCTCTAGCGGGAGTACGGGCACAGATACGCAGTATTTT. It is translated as CASSSSGSTGTDTQYF.

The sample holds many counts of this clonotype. CDR3 loop: CASRPLGTSGDEQYF. The CDR3 DNA is TGTGCCAGCAGGCCCCTCGGGACTAGCGGTGACGAGCAGTACTTC. The rearrangement uses TRBV2 and TRBJ2-7; TRBD2 matches 11 bases. The CDR3 covers 15 residues. The germline V gene has CDR1 SNHLY and CDR2 FYNNEI. J was trimmed by 5 bases and V by 6 bases; bases with no gene match: 9.

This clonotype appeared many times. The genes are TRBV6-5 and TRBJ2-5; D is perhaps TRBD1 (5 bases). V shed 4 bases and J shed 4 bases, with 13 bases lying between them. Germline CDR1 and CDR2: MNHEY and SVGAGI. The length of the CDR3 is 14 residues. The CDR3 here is CASSSSRGGETQYF. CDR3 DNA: TGTGCCAGCAGTTCATCAAGGGGTGGAGAGACCCAGTACTTC.

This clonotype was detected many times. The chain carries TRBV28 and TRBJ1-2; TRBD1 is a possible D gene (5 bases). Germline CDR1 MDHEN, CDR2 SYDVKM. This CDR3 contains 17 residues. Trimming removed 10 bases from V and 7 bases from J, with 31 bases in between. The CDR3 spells CATLAAMGRRGLLGYTF. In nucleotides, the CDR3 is TGTGCCACGCTGGCCGCCATGGGACGGCGAGGGCTACTTGGCTACACCTTC.

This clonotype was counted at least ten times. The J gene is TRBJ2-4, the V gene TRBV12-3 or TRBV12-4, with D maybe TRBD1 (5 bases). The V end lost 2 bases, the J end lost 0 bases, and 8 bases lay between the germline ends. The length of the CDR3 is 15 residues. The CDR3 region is CASSLIQGAKNIQYF. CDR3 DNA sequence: TGTGCCAGCAGTTTAATTCAGGGAGCCAAAAACATTCAGTACTTC.

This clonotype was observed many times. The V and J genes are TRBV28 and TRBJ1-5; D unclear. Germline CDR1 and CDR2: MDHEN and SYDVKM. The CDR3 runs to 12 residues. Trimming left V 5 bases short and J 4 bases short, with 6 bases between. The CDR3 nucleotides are TGTGCCAGCAGTATGTGGAATCAGCCCCAGCATTTT. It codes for CASSMWNQPQHF.

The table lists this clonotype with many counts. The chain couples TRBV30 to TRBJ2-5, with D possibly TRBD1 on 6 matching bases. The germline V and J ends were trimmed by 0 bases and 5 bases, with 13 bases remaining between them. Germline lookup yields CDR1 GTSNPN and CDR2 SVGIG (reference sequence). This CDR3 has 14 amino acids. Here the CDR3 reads CAWSVGTHHETQYF. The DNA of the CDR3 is TGTGCCTGGAGTGTGGGGACACATCACGAGACCCAGTACTTC.

As DNA, the CDR3 is TGCGCCAGCAGCCCCGAGCTAGCGGGATTCTCCTACGAGCAGTACTTC. Translating gives CASSPELAGFSYEQYF. The V gene is TRBV5-1, the J gene TRBJ2-7, with 9 nucleotides matching TRBD2. J gave up 0 bases and V 4 bases, and 8 bases lay outside the gene matches. The germline V gene encodes CDR1 SGHRS and CDR2 YFSETQ. This CDR3 is 16 amino acids long.

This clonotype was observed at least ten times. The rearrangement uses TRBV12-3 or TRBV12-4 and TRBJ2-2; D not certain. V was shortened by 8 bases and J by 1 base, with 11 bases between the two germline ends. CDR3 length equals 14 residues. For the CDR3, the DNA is TGTGCCAGCGCCAACCTAGGGAACACCGGGGAGCTGTTTTTT. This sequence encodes CASANLGNTGELFF.

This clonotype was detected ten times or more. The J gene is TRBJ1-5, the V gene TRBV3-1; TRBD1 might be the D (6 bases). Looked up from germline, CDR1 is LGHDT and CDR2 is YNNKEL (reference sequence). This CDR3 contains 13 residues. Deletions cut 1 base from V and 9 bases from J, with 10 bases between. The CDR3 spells CASSQGQGMPQHF. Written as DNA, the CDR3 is TGTGCCAGCAGCCAAGGGCAGGGGATGCCCCAGCATTTT.

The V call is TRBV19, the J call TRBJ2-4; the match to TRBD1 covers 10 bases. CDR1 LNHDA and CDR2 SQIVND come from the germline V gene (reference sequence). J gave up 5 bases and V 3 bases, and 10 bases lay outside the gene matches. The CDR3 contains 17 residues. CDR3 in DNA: TGTGCCAGTAGTATCCGTCTGGGGACAGGGGTGGAAAACATTCAGTACTTC. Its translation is CASSIRLGTGVENIQYF.

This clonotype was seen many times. The CDR3 loop is CASSSRGRQGRRPQHF. DNA for the CDR3: TGTGCCAGCAGCTCCAGAGGGAGACAGGGGAGGCGGCCCCAGCATTTT. J is TRBJ1-5 and V is TRBV11-2; 8 nucleotides agree with TRBD1. This CDR3 contains 16 residues. Germline-derived CDR1 and CDR2 are SGHAT and FQNNGV. Trimming removed 4 bases from V and 9 bases from J; junction bases left unmatched: 14.

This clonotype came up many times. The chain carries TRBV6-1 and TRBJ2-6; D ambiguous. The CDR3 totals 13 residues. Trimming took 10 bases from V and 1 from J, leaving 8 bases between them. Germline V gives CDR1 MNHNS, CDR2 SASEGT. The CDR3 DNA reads TGTGCCACCCTCGGGTCTGGGGCCAACGTCCTGACTTTC. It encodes CATLGSGANVLTF.

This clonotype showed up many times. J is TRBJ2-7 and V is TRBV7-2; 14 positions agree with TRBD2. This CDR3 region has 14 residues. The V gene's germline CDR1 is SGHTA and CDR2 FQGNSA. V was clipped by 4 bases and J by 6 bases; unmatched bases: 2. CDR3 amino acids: CASSSGLAGGEQYF. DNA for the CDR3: TGTGCCAGCAGCTCCGGACTAGCGGGAGGCGAGCAGTACTTC.

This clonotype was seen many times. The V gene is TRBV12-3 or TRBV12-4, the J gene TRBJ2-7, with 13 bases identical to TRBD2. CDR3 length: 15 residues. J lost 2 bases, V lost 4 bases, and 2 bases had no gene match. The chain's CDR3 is CASSSGLAGAYEQYF. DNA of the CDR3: TGTGCCAGCAGTTCCGGACTAGCGGGAGCCTACGAGCAGTACTTC.

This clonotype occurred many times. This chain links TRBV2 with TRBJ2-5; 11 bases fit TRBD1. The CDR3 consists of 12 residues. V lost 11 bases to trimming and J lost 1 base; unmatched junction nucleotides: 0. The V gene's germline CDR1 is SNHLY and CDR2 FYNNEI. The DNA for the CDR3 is TGTGCCGGACAGGGGGCCCAAGAGACCCAGTACTTC. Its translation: CAGQGAQETQYF. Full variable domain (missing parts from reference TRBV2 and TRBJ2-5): EPEVTQTPSHQVTQMGQEVILRCVPISNHLYFYWYRQILGQKVEFLVSFYNNEISEKSEIFDDQFSVERPDGSNFTLKIRSTKLEDSAMYFCAGQGAQETQYFGPGTRLLVL.

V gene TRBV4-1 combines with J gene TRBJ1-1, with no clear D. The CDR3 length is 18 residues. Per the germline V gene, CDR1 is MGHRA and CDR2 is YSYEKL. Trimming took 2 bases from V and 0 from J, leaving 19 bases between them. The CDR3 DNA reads TGCGCCAGCAGCCAATTTTCGGGCGGTTTTGGGATGAACACTGAAGCTTTCTTT. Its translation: CASSQFSGGFGMNTEAFF.

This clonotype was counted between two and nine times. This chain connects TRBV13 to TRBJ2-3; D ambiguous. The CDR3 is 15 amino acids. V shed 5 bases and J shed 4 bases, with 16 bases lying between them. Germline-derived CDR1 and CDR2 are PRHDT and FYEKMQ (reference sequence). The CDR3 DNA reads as TGTGCCAGCAGCCGTCGGACCAGTGACCCAGATACGCAGTATTTT. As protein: CASSRRTSDPDTQYF. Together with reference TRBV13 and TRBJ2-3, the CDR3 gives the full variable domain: AAGVIQSPRHLIKEKRETATLKCYPIPRHDTVYWYQQGPGQDPQFLISFYEKMQSDKGSIPDRFSAQQFSDYHSELNMSSLELGDSALYFCASSRRTSDPDTQYFGPGTRLTVL.